Each of the 29 T cell receptor beta chains below was sequenced from the same sample in a study of identical twins. MiXCR, run by TCRdb on the 5' RACE reads, gives a single entry per CDR3 protein. The sample has about 890,000 distinct CDR3 sequences; roughly an eighth are singletons. These sequences were also reported in another study, on yellow fever vaccine responses in identical twins.

Input material: PBMCs. The receptors shown here come from a woman between 18 and 30 years old in good health.

This clonotype was seen a few times. The chain uses TRBV12-3 or TRBV12-4 and TRBJ1-1; TRBD1 is a possible D gene (5 bases). Trimming cost V 6 bases and J 4 bases, with 15 bases left between them. The CDR3 sequence is 14 residues long. CDR3 bases: TGTGCCAGCAGCCCAACGGGGCCGACCACTGAAGCTTTCTTT. Encoded protein: CASSPTGPTTEAFF.

This clonotype was recorded many times. The gene calls are TRBV29-1 and TRBJ1-1; D uncertain. Per the germline V gene, CDR1 is SQVTM and CDR2 is ANQGSEA. V was cut by 0 bases and J by 1 base, with 9 bases left in between. There are 14 residues in the CDR3. The DNA for the CDR3 is TGCAGCGTTGAAGAGGCCAGGCAGAACACTGAAGCTTTCTTT. Its translation: CSVEEARQNTEAFF.

The chain links TRBV5-6 to TRBJ2-3, with D unclear. The CDR3 is 17 residues long. V was trimmed by 3 bases and J by 4 bases, leaving 21 bases between them. Per germline, CDR1 SGHDT and CDR2 YYEEEE. CDR3 DNA sequence: TGTGCCAGCAGCTCCGCCGGTTTCGCTGCGGTCGCAGATACGCAGTATTTT. Translation: CASSSAGFAAVADTQYF.

This clonotype has more than one count but fewer than ten. The chain joins TRBV12-3 or TRBV12-4 to TRBJ2-1, with 9 bases aligning to TRBD2. Losses at the gene ends were 6 bases for V and 8 bases for J; bases not matched to a gene: 11. The CDR3 totals 15 residues. The chain's CDR3 is CASRTLRGRVYEQFF. CDR3 DNA sequence: TGTGCCAGCAGGACCCTCCGCGGGAGGGTGTATGAGCAGTTCTTC.

This clonotype was recorded a few times. This rearrangement joins TRBV4-1 to TRBJ2-7; 7 bases fit TRBD1. J was trimmed by 4 bases and V by 0 bases; bases with no gene match: 6. The CDR3 runs to 15 residues. Germline V lookup: CDR1 MGHRA, CDR2 YSYEKL. Written as DNA, the CDR3 is TGCGCCAGCAGCCAAGACCCGGGACAGCATTACGAGCAGTACTTC. Protein sequence: CASSQDPGQHYEQYF.

This clonotype was seen many times. The chain combines TRBV12-3 or TRBV12-4 with TRBJ2-2, with 7 bases lining up with TRBD1. Trimming cost V 4 bases and J 3 bases; bases outside gene matches: 8. The CDR3 length is 16 residues. The CDR3 DNA follows: TGTGCCAGCAGTTCGGGACAGCGAAGGGACACCGGGGAGCTGTTTTTT. This sequence encodes CASSSGQRRDTGELFF.

The chain is built from TRBV5-6 and TRBJ2-7; 8 bases are a match to TRBD1. The V segment lost 5 bases and the J segment 10 bases; nucleotides outside the gene matches: 11. The V gene's germline CDR1 is SGHDT and CDR2 YYEEEE. CDR3 size: 13 residues. The CDR3 spells CASRAGTGPPQYV. The DNA of the CDR3 is TGTGCCAGCAGGGCCGGGACAGGCCCACCCCAGTACGTC.

The CDR3 nucleotides read TGCAGCGTGATGGAAGGGGGCTATAATTCACCCCTCCACTTT. It encodes CSVMEGGYNSPLHF. This chain uses TRBV29-1 with TRBJ1-6, with a possible D match to TRBD1 (6 bases). The CDR3 has 14 residues. The V end was cut by 6 bases, the J end by 3 bases, with 12 bases between. Germline V lookup: CDR1 SQVTM, CDR2 ANQGSEA.

This clonotype came up a few times. This chain uses TRBV6-1 with TRBJ1-2; 8 bases agree with TRBD1. Trimming at V came to 6 bases and at J to 2 bases, leaving 5 bases not matched to a gene. Germline V lookup: CDR1 MNHNS, CDR2 SASEGT. There are 14 residues in the CDR3. CDR3 sequence (DNA): TGTGCCAGCAGACCCCGACAGGGGAACTATGGCTACACCTTC. Residues: CASRPRQGNYGYTF.

Many counts were recorded for this clonotype. The CDR3 here is CASSVVGQGRTDTQYF. The CDR3 DNA reads as TGTGCCAGCAGCGTAGTGGGCCAGGGGCGCACAGATACGCAGTATTTT. J is TRBJ2-3 and V is TRBV9, with D tentatively TRBD1 (6 bases). V lost 0 bases to trimming and J lost 1 base, with 12 bases between them. The CDR3 runs to 16 residues. Germline lookup yields CDR1 SGDLS and CDR2 YYNGEE.

J is TRBJ2-1 and V is TRBV19; the match to TRBD2 covers 12 bases. This CDR3 has 16 amino acids. Germline CDR1 is LNHDA and CDR2 is SQIVND (reference sequence). V gave up 3 bases and J gave up 8 bases; unmatched junction bases: 8. CDR3 nucleotides: TGTGCCAGTAGTATTGTATCTAGCGGGGGGGCCCATGAGCAGTTCTTC. It codes for CASSIVSSGGAHEQFF.

This clonotype was observed a handful of times. This chain uses TRBV6-5 with TRBJ2-7; D uncertain. The V gene lost 2 bases and the J gene lost 6 bases, with 14 bases spanning the gap. Germline V gene data show CDR1 as MNHEY and CDR2 as SVGAGI. CDR3 length: 14 residues. Here the CDR3 reads CASSYQGVVGEQYF. Here the CDR3 DNA reads TGTGCCAGCAGTTACCAAGGCGTGGTGGGCGAGCAGTACTTC.

This clonotype was seen a few times. J is TRBJ2-7 and V is TRBV6-1; maybe TRBD1 (6 bases). Germline V lookup: CDR1 MNHNS, CDR2 SASEGT. Trimming left V 0 bases short and J 5 bases short, with 17 bases between. This CDR3 comprises 16 residues. The CDR3 DNA sequence: TGTGCCAGCAGTGAAGCGGCAGGGGCCGGGGTCCACGAGCAGTACGTC. Translation gives CASSEAAGAGVHEQYV.

This clonotype was counted a few times. CDR3 DNA sequence: TGTGCCAGCAGCCACTCCGGTTATCCCTCGAACACTGAAGCTTTCTTT. Translation: CASSHSGYPSNTEAFF. This chain connects TRBV3-1 to TRBJ1-1, with unresolved D. Germline V gene sequence: CDR1 LGHDT, CDR2 YNNKEL (reference sequence). The CDR3 consists of 16 residues. Trimming pared 3 bases from V and 1 base from J, leaving 15 bases between. Supplemented by reference TRBV3-1 and TRBJ1-1, the full variable domain reads DTAVSQTPKYLVTQMGNDKSIKCEQNLGHDTMYWYKQDSKKFLKIMFSYNNKELIINETVPNRFSPKSPDKAHLNLHINSLELGDSAVYFCASSHSGYPSNTEAFFGQGTRLTVV.

There are many counts of this clonotype. The rearrangement uses TRBV20-1 and TRBJ1-1; D might be TRBD1 (5 bases). From germline, CDR1 is DFQATT and CDR2 SNEGSKA (reference sequence). The CDR3 loop spans 14 amino acids. V was clipped by 5 bases and J by 5 bases, with 18 bases between them. CDR3 loop: CSAPPQGRKTEAFF. The CDR3 DNA reads as TGCAGTGCTCCCCCGCAGGGTCGGAAGACTGAAGCTTTCTTT.

CDR3: CSPGELYEQYF. The CDR3 coding sequence is TGCAGTCCGGGGGAACTCTACGAGCAGTACTTC. The chain has TRBV20-1 and TRBJ2-7; TRBD2 might be the D (6 bases). Germline V gene data show CDR1 as DFQATT and CDR2 as SNEGSKA (reference sequence). V gave up 8 bases and J gave up 3 bases, with 11 bases separating them. This CDR3 has 11 residues.

This chain connects TRBV4-1 to TRBJ2-3, with 9 bases lining up with TRBD2. The CDR3 loop spans 15 amino acids. The J segment lost 10 bases and the V segment lost 2 bases, leaving 10 bases of the junction unmatched. The germline CDR1 and CDR2 sequences are MGHRA and YSYEKL. The DNA for the CDR3 is TGCGCCAGCAGCCAAAGCGGCCTTAGCGGGAGTTCGCAGTATTTT. Its translation is CASSQSGLSGSSQYF.

The sample holds a few counts of this clonotype. CDR3 sequence (DNA): TGTGCCAGCAGCTTAGGTCGCCCTGGGGTGGCCACAAACACGTTCACAGATACGCAGTATTTT. Its translation is CASSLGRPGVATNTFTDTQYF. The genes are TRBV11-2 and TRBJ2-3, with D unclear. V lost 1 base and J lost 2, with 28 bases in between. This CDR3 contains 21 residues. Per germline, CDR1 SGHAT and CDR2 FQNNGV.

The table lists this clonotype with a few counts. V usage is TRBV10-1 and J usage is TRBJ2-5, with TRBD1 matching over 9 bases. V lost 5 bases and J lost 4; bases outside the gene matches: 8. The CDR3 contains 15 residues. Germline CDR1 WNHNN, CDR2 SYGVQD (reference sequence). CDR3 sequence (DNA): TGCGCCAGCAGTATATCGGGACAGGGTTCAGAGACCCAGTACTTC. As protein: CASSISGQGSETQYF.

CDR3 sequence: CASNGGDRNTEAFF. The CDR3 DNA reads TGTGCCAGTAATGGAGGGGACAGGAACACTGAAGCTTTCTTT. This chain connects TRBV6-1 to TRBJ1-1; 7 positions match TRBD1. The length of the CDR3 is 14 residues. V trimming: 9 bases; J trimming: 1 base; junction bases outside the gene matches: 8. CDR1 MNHNS and CDR2 SASEGT come from the germline V gene.

Comment on this clonotype: Possible read error: a much larger clone is one base away. The chain is built from TRBV12-3 or TRBV12-4 and TRBJ2-7; tentatively, D is TRBD2 (5 bases). The CDR3 sequence is 14 residues long. V lost 6 bases to trimming and J lost 4 bases, with 16 bases between them. The CDR3 loop reads CASSPSAERYEQYF. In nucleotides, the CDR3 is TGTGCCAGCAGCCCCTCGGCAGAGCGGTACGAGCAGTACTTC.

This chain joins TRBV20-1 and TRBJ1-4, with a possible D match to TRBD1 (6 bases). V lost 7 bases and J lost 7, with 13 bases in between. From germline, CDR1 is DFQATT and CDR2 SNEGSKA (reference sequence). This CDR3 is 12 amino acids long. CDR3 sequence: CSVSGDIEKLFF. CDR3 coding DNA: TGCAGTGTCAGCGGGGACATTGAAAAACTGTTTTTT.

J is TRBJ2-7 and V is TRBV19; D possibly corresponds to TRBD2 (5 bases). The V gene's germline CDR1 is LNHDA and CDR2 SQIVND (reference sequence). The CDR3 extends over 13 amino acids. The V end was cut by 3 bases, the J end by 6 bases, with 12 bases between. The CDR3 DNA is TGTGCCAGTAGTATTGAGGGTCGCGGCGAGCAGTACTTC. Its protein is CASSIEGRGEQYF.

A few counts support this clonotype. CDR3: CSVVLGNTEAFF. For the CDR3, the DNA is TGCAGCGTCGTCCTCGGGAACACTGAAGCTTTCTTT. This chain uses TRBV29-1 with TRBJ1-1, with D uncertain. With 6 bases removed from V and 1 base from J, the gap between germline ends came to 9 bases. CDR3 length equals 12 residues. CDR1 and CDR2 (germline): SQVTM, ANQGSEA.

This clonotype occurred many times. The rearrangement uses TRBV12-3 or TRBV12-4 and TRBJ1-2, with D uncertain. Trimming removed 5 bases from V and 4 bases from J, with 17 bases in between. The length of the CDR3 is 15 residues. The CDR3, as DNA: TGTGCCAGCAGTGCCCGCCGGTTTACTACCTATGGCTACACCTTC. This sequence encodes CASSARRFTTYGYTF.

The V and J genes are TRBV24-1 and TRBJ2-5; TRBD1 might be the D (5 bases). The CDR3 extends over 16 amino acids. V lost 1 base and J lost 5, with 16 bases in between. CDR1 is KGHDR, CDR2 SFDVKD, per germline. The CDR3 loop is CATSDFGVDRSETQYF. The DNA for the CDR3 is TGTGCCACCAGTGATTTTGGTGTAGACAGATCCGAGACCCAGTACTTC.

This clonotype was detected ten times or more. The rearrangement joins TRBV10-3 to TRBJ2-7; D may be TRBD1 (5 bases). Trimming took off 0 bases at V and 5 bases at J, with 11 bases between the two ends. Germline V gene lookup returns CDR1 ENHRY and CDR2 SYGVKD. The CDR3 covers 14 residues. The CDR3 region has the DNA TGTGCCATCAGTGAGTCAATAGGGGAACACGAGCAGTACTTC. This translates into CAISESIGEHEQYF.

CDR3 amino acids: CASTTSGRNNEQFF. The CDR3 DNA reads TGTGCCAGCACGACTAGCGGGAGGAACAATGAGCAGTTCTTC. V usage is TRBV7-9 and J usage is TRBJ2-1; 13 bases match TRBD2. CDR1 and CDR2 (germline): SEHNR, FQNEAQ (reference sequence). The length of the CDR3 is 14 residues. Trimming cost V 7 bases and J 5 bases; bases outside gene matches: 2.

The rearrangement joins TRBV28 to TRBJ2-7; 7 nucleotides line up with TRBD1. The V gene end was trimmed by 5 bases and the J gene end by 5 bases; junction bases not matched to a gene: 12. This CDR3 has 15 amino acids. Germline V gene sequence: CDR1 MDHEN, CDR2 SYDVKM. In DNA, the CDR3 is TGTGCCAGCAGTATCTCGGACAGGCGGAGGAACGAGCAGTACTTC. As protein: CASSISDRRRNEQYF. Full variable domain (missing parts from reference TRBV28 and TRBJ2-7): DVKVTQSSRYLVKRTGEKVFLECVQDMDHENMFWYRQDPGLGLRLIYFSYDVKMKEKGDIPEGYSVSREKKERFSLILESASTNQTSMYLCASSISDRRRNEQYFGPGTRLTVT.